The 8 T cell receptor beta chains below come from one sample, sequenced in a study of OX40 agonist ivuxolimab in advanced cancers. Clones were read by immunoSEQ multiplex PCR, and TCRdb kept only the in-frame ones, dropping some. The table lists about 37,000 clones, about 90% of them singletons, with 15% to 20% in the top ten. Sequenced here: CD4+ or CD8+ T cells sorted from blood, sampled in a trial of the OX40 agonist ivuxolimab. Receptor source: an adult with an advanced solid tumor such as melanoma, head and neck, liver or kidney cancer.

The DNA of the CDR3 is TGTGCCAGCAGCCAAGAAGGACAGGGGATTATTGGGGAGCTGTTTTTT. Translating it yields CASSQEGQGIIGELFF. The chain recombines TRBV14 with TRBJ2-2; 9 positions match TRBD1. Per germline, CDR1 SGHDN and CDR2 FVKESK. With 0 bases clipped from V and 8 bases from J, the junction kept 7 bases outside the gene matches. The CDR3 runs to 16 residues.

This clone is labeled as medium-sized. J is TRBJ2-3 and V is TRBV4-1; 7 nucleotides agree with TRBD2. Germline CDR1 is MGHRA and CDR2 is YSYEKL. Trimming at V came to 4 bases and at J to 2 bases, leaving 12 bases not matched to a gene. The CDR3 is 17 residues long. CDR3 loop: CASSRSTSDLYTDTQYF. CDR3 DNA: TGCGCCAGCAGCCGGTCTACTAGCGACCTGTACACAGATACGCAGTATTTT.

The V and J genes are TRBV11-2 and TRBJ1-1; maybe TRBD1 (6 bases). Trimming stripped 1 base from V and 6 bases from J, with 15 bases between. The V gene's germline CDR1 is SGHAT and CDR2 FQNNGV. The CDR3 is 15 residues long. The CDR3 here is CASSLVGGRNAEAFF. The CDR3 DNA is TGTGCCAGCAGCTTAGTAGGGGGGCGGAATGCTGAAGCTTTCTTT. Full variable domain (rest looked up from reference TRBV11-2 and TRBJ1-1): EAGVAQSPRYKIIEKRQSVAFWCNPISGHATLYWYQQILGQGPKLLIQFQNNGVVDDSQLPKDRFSAERLKGVDSTLKIQPAKLEDSAVYLCASSLVGGRNAEAFFGQGTRLTVV.

This clone was counted a few times. The chain employs TRBV5-6 and TRBJ1-5; D remains ambiguous. V lost 0 bases, J lost 5 bases, and 3 bases lay in between. Per the germline V gene, CDR1 is SGHDT and CDR2 is YYEEEE. The CDR3 spans 12 residues. The CDR3 here is CASSLGDQPQHF. The CDR3 coding sequence is TGTGCCAGCAGCTTGGGTGATCAGCCCCAGCATTTT. Filled out from reference TRBV5-6 and TRBJ1-5, the complete variable domain reads DAGVTQSPTHLIKTRGQQVTLRCSPKSGHDTVSWYQQALGQGPQFIFQYYEEEERQRGNFPDRFSGHQFPNYSSELNVNALLLGDSALYLCASSLGDQPQHFGDGTRLSIL.

The chain recombines TRBV7-9 with TRBJ2-1; a weak D match, TRBD2 (6 bases). From germline, CDR1 is SEHNR and CDR2 FQNEAQ (reference sequence). Trimming left V 5 bases short and J 0 bases short, with 11 bases between. The CDR3 is 15 residues long. For the CDR3, the DNA is TGTGCCAGCAGCGGGGACTTAAGCTCCTACAATGAGCAGTTCTTC. Protein: CASSGDLSSYNEQFF.

This sequence joins TRBV19 and TRBJ2-2, with D unclear. V lost 4 bases to trimming and J lost 2 bases, with 14 bases between them. CDR1 is LNHDA, CDR2 SQIVND, per germline (reference sequence). The CDR3 runs to 16 residues. The CDR3 reads CASSTARTPNTGELFF. The CDR3 DNA sequence: TGTGCCAGTAGTACCGCGAGGACGCCCAACACCGGGGAGCTGTTTTTT.

V gene TRBV2 combines with J gene TRBJ2-2; 8 positions agree with TRBD1. CDR3 length equals 15 residues. V was clipped by 10 bases and J by 3 bases; unmatched bases: 10. The germline CDR1 and CDR2 sequences are SNHLY and FYNNEI. CDR3 sequence (DNA): TGTGCCATAGAATCGGACAGGGTGGACACCGGGGAGCTGTTTTTT. Its protein is CAIESDRVDTGELFF.

This chain links TRBV2 with TRBJ2-3, with TRBD1 matching 11 bases. The CDR3 has 15 residues. CDR1 and CDR2 (germline): SNHLY, FYNNEI. After removal of 2 bases from V and 4 bases from J, the junction contained 2 bases not matched to a gene. The CDR3 spells CASSEMGQGADTQYF. The CDR3 DNA reads TGTGCCAGCAGTGAAATGGGACAGGGGGCAGATACGCAGTATTTT.